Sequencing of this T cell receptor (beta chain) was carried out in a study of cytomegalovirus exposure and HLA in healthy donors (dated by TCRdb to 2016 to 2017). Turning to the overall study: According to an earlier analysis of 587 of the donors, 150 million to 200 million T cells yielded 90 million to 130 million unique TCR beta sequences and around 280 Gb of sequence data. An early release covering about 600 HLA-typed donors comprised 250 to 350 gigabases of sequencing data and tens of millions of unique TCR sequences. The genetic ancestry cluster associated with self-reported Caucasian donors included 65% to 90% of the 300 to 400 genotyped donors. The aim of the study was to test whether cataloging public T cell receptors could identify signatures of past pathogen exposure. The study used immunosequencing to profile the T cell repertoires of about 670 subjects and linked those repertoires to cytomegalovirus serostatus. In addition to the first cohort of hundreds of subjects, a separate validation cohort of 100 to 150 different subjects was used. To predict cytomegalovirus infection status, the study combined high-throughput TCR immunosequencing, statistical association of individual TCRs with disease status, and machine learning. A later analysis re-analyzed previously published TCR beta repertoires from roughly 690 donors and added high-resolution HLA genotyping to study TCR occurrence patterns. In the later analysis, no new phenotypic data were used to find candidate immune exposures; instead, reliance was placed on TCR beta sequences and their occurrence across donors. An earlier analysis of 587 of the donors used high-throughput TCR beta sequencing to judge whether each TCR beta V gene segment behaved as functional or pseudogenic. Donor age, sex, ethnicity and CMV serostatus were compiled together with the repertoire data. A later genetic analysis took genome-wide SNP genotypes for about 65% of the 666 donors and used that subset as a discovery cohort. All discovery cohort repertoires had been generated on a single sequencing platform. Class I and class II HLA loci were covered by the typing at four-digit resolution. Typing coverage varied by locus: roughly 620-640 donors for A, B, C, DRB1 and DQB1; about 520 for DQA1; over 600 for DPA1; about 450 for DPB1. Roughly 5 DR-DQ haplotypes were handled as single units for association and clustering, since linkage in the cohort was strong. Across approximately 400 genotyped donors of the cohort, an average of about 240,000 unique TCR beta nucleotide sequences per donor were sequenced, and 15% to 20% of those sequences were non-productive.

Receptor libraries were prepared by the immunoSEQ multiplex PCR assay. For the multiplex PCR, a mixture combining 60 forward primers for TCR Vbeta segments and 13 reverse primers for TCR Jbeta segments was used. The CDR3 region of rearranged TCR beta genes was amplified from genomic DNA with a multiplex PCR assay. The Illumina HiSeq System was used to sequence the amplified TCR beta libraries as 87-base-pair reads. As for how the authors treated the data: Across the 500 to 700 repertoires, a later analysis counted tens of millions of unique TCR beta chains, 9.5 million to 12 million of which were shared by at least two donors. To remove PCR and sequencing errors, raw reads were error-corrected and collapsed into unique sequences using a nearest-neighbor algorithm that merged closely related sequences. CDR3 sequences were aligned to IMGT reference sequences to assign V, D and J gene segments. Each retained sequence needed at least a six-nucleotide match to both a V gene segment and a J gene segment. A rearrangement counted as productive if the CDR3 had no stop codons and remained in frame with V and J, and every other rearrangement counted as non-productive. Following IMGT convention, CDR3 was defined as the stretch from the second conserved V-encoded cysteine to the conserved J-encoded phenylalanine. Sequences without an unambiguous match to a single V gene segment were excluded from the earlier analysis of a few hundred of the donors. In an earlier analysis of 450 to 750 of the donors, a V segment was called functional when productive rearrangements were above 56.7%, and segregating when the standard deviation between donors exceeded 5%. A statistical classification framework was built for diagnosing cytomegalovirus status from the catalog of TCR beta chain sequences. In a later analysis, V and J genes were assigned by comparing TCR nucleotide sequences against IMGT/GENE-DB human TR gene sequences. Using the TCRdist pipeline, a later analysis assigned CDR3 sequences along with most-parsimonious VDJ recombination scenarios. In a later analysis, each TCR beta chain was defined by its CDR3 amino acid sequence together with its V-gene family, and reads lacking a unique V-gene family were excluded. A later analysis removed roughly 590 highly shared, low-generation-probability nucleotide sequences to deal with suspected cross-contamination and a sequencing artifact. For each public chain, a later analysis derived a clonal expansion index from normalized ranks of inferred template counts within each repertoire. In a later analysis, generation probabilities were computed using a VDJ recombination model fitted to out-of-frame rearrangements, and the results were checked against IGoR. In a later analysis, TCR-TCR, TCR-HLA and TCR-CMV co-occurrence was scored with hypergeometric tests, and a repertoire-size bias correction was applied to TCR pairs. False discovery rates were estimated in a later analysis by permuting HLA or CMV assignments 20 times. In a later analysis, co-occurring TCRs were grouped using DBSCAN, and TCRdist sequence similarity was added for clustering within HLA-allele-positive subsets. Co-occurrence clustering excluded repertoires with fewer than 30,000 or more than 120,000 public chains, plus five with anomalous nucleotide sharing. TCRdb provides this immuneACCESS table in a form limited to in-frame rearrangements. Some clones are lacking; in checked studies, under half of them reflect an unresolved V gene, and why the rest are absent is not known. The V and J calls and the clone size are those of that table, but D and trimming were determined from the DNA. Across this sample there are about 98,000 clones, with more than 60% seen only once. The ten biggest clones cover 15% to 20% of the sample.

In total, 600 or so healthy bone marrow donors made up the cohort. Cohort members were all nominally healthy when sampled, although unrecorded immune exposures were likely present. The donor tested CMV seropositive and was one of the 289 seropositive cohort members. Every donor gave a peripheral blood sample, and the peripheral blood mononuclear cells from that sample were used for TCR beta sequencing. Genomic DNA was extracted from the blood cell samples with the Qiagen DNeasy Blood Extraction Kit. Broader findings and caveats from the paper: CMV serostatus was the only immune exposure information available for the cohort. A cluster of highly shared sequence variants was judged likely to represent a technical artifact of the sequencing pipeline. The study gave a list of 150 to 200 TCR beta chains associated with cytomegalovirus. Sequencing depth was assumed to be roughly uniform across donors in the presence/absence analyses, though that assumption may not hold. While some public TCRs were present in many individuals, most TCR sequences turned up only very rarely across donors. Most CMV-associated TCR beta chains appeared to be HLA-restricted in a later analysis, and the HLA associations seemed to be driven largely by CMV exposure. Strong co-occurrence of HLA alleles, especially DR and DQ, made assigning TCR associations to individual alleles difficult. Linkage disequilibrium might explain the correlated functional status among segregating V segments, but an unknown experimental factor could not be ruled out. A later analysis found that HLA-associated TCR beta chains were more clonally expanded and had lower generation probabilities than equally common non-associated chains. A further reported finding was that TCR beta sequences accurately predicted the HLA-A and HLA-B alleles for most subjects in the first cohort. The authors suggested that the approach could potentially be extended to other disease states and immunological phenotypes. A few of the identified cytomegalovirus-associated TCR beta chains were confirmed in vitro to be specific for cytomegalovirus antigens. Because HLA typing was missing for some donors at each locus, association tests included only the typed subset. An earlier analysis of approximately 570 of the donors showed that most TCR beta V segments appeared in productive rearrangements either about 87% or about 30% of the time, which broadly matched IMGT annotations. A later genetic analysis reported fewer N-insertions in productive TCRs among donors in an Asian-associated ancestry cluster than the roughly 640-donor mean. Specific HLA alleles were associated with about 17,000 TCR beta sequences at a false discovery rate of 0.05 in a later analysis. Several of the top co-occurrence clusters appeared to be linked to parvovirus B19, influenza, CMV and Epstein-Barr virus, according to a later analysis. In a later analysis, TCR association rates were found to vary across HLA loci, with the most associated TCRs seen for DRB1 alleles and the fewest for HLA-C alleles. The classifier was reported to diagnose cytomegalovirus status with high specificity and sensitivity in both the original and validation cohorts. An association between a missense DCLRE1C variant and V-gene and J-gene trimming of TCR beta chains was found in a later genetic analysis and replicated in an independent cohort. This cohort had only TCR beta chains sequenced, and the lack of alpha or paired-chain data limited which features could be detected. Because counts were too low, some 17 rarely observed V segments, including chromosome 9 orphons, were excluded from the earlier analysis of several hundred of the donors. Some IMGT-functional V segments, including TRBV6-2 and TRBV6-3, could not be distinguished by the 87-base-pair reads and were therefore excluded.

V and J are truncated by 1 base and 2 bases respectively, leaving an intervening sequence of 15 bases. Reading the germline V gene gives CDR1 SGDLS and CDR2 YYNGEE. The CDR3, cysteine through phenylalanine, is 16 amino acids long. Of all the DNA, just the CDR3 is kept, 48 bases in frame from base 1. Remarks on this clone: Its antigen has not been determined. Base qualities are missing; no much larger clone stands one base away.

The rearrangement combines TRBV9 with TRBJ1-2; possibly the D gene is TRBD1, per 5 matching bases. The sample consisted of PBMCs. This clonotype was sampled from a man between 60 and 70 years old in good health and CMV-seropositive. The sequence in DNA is TGTGCCAGCAGCGTAAACGCCGCACAGGAAAACTATGGCTACACCTTC. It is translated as CASSVNAAQENYGYTF.